These 20 T cell receptor beta chains share one sample of origin, sequenced in a study of blood T cell repertoires in COVID-19. Data came from immunoSEQ multiplex PCR; TCRdb stores just in-frame clones and leaves some out. The sample lists fewer than 250,000 clones, 70% to 90% occurring once. What was sequenced was PBMCs or T cells enriched from blood (not recorded which). All receptors come from a woman between 45 and 65 years old with acute COVID-19.

The chain joins TRBV9 to TRBJ2-7, with TRBD1 matching 8 bases. The CDR3 contains 15 residues. Looked up from germline, CDR1 is SGDLS and CDR2 is YYNGEE. Losses at the gene ends were 4 bases for V and 10 bases for J; bases not matched to a gene: 16. The CDR3 sequence is CASSRTSDREVEQYF. CDR3 bases: TGTGCCAGCAGCCGAACCTCGGACAGGGAGGTTGAACAGTACTTC. The entire variable domain, with the rest obtained from reference TRBV9 and TRBJ2-7, is as follows: DSGVTQTPKHLITATGQRVTLRCSPRSGDLSVYWYQQSLDQGLQFLIQYYNGEERAKGNILERFSAQQFPDLHSELNLSSLELGDSALYFCASSRTSDREVEQYFGPGTRLTVT.

This chain uses TRBV6-2 or TRBV6-3 with TRBJ1-5; D is perhaps TRBD1 (5 bases). With 5 bases removed from V and 0 bases from J, the gap between germline ends came to 11 bases. The CDR3 loop spans 15 amino acids. Looked up from germline, CDR1 is MNHEY and CDR2 is SVGEGT. CDR3 region: CASSRQTHSNQPQHF. DNA for the CDR3: TGTGCCAGCAGTCGACAGACCCATAGCAATCAGCCCCAGCATTTT.

This chain connects TRBV7-8 to TRBJ2-3; 14 bases are shared with TRBD2. The CDR3 consists of 18 residues. Looked up from germline, CDR1 is SGHVS and CDR2 is FQNEAQ. Unmatched junction bases numbered 8, after V lost 3 bases and J lost 3 bases. The CDR3 coding sequence is TGTGCCAGCAGCTTGGACCCCGGGACTAGCGGGGGAACAGATACGCAGTATTTT. It yields the protein CASSLDPGTSGGTDTQYF.

The rearrangement joins TRBV5-1 to TRBJ2-1; 11 nucleotides align to TRBD2. Germline-derived CDR1 and CDR2 are SGHRS and YFSETQ. Unmatched junction bases numbered 2, after V lost 0 bases and J lost 6 bases. The CDR3 consists of 15 residues. CDR3 DNA sequence: TGCGCCAGCAGCTTGGGACTAGCGGGGTTCAATGAGCAGTTCTTC. It yields the protein CASSLGLAGFNEQFF.

Only a few counts were recorded for this clone. The rearrangement uses TRBV9 and TRBJ2-5; 11 bases match TRBD2. Per germline, CDR1 SGDLS and CDR2 YYNGEE. This CDR3 has 17 amino acids. The J segment lost 1 base and the V segment lost 0 bases, leaving 5 bases of the junction unmatched. In nucleotides, the CDR3 is TGTGCCAGCAGCGTAGGAACTAGCGGGGGAATCCAAGAGACCCAGTACTTC. It yields the protein CASSVGTSGGIQETQYF.

This clone was observed a few times. The chain couples TRBV7-8 to TRBJ1-3; no reliable D call. The V gene's germline CDR1 is SGHVS and CDR2 FQNEAQ. V was shortened by 8 bases and J by 4 bases, with 21 bases between the two germline ends. The CDR3 sequence is 16 residues long. The CDR3 here is CASLPRPGLTGNTIYF. DNA of the CDR3: TGTGCCAGCCTGCCTAGGCCGGGTTTAACGGGAAACACCATATATTTT.

V usage is TRBV18 and J usage is TRBJ2-1; D remains ambiguous. Looked up from germline, CDR1 is KGHSH and CDR2 is LQKENI. V lost 4 bases and J 8 bases, leaving 6 bases between the germline ends. The CDR3 has 11 amino acids. The chain's CDR3 is CASSLRDEQFF. CDR3 sequence (DNA): TGTGCCAGCTCACTACGGGATGAGCAGTTCTTC.

The chain uses TRBV9 and TRBJ1-3; no clear D. This CDR3 contains 17 residues. Germline V gene lookup returns CDR1 SGDLS and CDR2 YYNGEE. The V end lost 0 bases, the J end lost 0 bases, and 13 bases lay between the germline ends. This chain's CDR3 is CASSVVGSALSGNTIYF. The CDR3 region has the DNA TGTGCCAGCAGCGTAGTGGGCAGTGCACTCTCTGGAAACACCATATATTTT.

The chain combines TRBV30 with TRBJ1-4; the D is unclear. The V end was cut by 4 bases, the J end by 3 bases, with 9 bases between. The germline V gene encodes CDR1 GTSNPN and CDR2 SVGIG (reference sequence). The CDR3 loop spans 13 amino acids. This CDR3 is CAWTRGANEKLFF. For the CDR3, the DNA is TGTGCCTGGACCCGCGGGGCTAATGAAAAACTGTTTTTT.

The chain joins TRBV7-3 to TRBJ2-2; 8 bases are a match to TRBD1. Germline V gene sequence: CDR1 SGHTA, CDR2 FQGTGA. This CDR3 has 15 amino acids. The V gene end was trimmed by 5 bases and the J gene end by 4 bases; junction bases not matched to a gene: 6. The CDR3 nucleotides are TGTGCCAGCAGCGTCGGACAGGGTACCACCGGGGAGCTGTTTTTT. Amino acid sequence: CASSVGQGTTGELFF.

The rearrangement links TRBV30 to TRBJ1-1; no reliable D call. CDR1 is GTSNPN, CDR2 SVGIG, per germline (reference sequence). The CDR3 consists of 13 residues. The germline V and J ends were trimmed by 2 bases and 1 base, with 8 bases remaining between them. The CDR3 loop is CAWSLGTNTEAFF. CDR3 nucleotides: TGTGCCTGGAGTCTGGGCACGAACACTGAAGCTTTCTTT.

The J gene is TRBJ2-7, the V gene TRBV5-1, with a weak D call TRBD2 (5 bases). The CDR3 has 12 amino acids. Between the trimmed V and J ends, which lost 5 bases and 3 bases, there was a span of 9 bases. CDR1 is SGHRS and CDR2 is YFSETQ in the germline V gene. The CDR3: CASRAEGYEQYF. The CDR3 DNA is TGCGCCAGCAGGGCCGAGGGCTACGAGCAGTACTTC. Using reference TRBV5-1 and TRBJ2-7 for the parts outside the CDR3, the full variable domain is KAGVTQTPRYLIKTRGQQVTLSCSPISGHRSVSWYQQTPGQGLQFLFEYFSETQRNKGNFPGRFSGRQFSNSRSEMNVSTLELGDSALYLCASRAEGYEQYFGPGTRLTVT.

V gene TRBV5-1 combines with J gene TRBJ2-2; tentatively, D is TRBD1 (6 bases). V lost 1 base, J lost 3 bases, and 10 bases lay in between. Germline lookup yields CDR1 SGHRS and CDR2 YFSETQ. This CDR3 has 15 amino acids. The CDR3 is CASSLSGVDTGELFF. CDR3 DNA: TGCGCCAGCAGCTTGTCAGGGGTGGACACCGGGGAGCTGTTTTTT.

A few counts support this clone. The rearrangement links TRBV5-4 to TRBJ1-1; 8 bases are a match to TRBD1. V was clipped by 4 bases and J by 4 bases; unmatched bases: 6. The CDR3 is 14 amino acids. CDR1 is SGHNT and CDR2 is YYREEE in the germline V gene (reference sequence). The CDR3 here is CASSPRTGSTEAFF. The DNA for the CDR3 is TGTGCCAGCAGCCCGAGGACAGGGAGCACTGAAGCTTTCTTT.

This sequence joins TRBV6-2 or TRBV6-3 and TRBJ2-1; 9 bases are shared with TRBD2. The CDR3 runs to 16 residues. Germline loops: CDR1 MNHEY, CDR2 SVGEGT. V was clipped by 6 bases and J by 4 bases; unmatched bases: 10. CDR3 in DNA: TGTGCCAGCAGCTCCGGGACTAGCACTCGGTACAATGAGCAGTTCTTC. Translated: CASSSGTSTRYNEQFF.

This clone has more than one count but fewer than ten. The chain recombines TRBV7-2 with TRBJ1-6, with D possibly matching TRBD1 (5 bases). CDR3 length: 14 amino acids. In germline, CDR1 is SGHTA, CDR2 FQGNSA. Between the trimmed V and J ends, which lost 6 bases and 9 bases, there was a span of 15 bases. The CDR3 DNA is TGTGCCAGCAGATCACAGGTTTTGGGTTCACCCCTCCACTTT. Translating gives CASRSQVLGSPLHF. Based on the CDR3 plus reference TRBV7-2 and TRBJ1-6, the full variable domain is GAGVSQSPSNKVTEKGKDVELRCDPISGHTALYWYRQSLGQGLEFLIYFQGNSAPDKSGLPSDRFSAERTGGSVSTLTIQRTQQEDSAVYLCASRSQVLGSPLHFGNGTRLTVT.

This clone came up a few times. The chain links TRBV12-5 to TRBJ1-2; a possible D gene is TRBD1 (6 bases). The CDR3 runs 13 residues. Germline CDR1 is LGHNT and CDR2 is FRNRAP. Deletions cut 1 base from V and 4 bases from J, with 7 bases between. This CDR3 reads CASGLGRGYGYTF. The CDR3 DNA reads as TGTGCTAGTGGTTTGGGCAGGGGCTATGGCTACACCTTC.

The rearrangement uses TRBV6-1 and TRBJ1-6, with D maybe TRBD1 (6 bases). The CDR3 has 16 amino acids. CDR1 and CDR2 from the germline V gene are MNHNS and SASEGT. Trimming shortened V by 0 bases and J by 7 bases, and 13 bases separated the two germline ends. The CDR3 spells CASSEAWGRMNSPLHF. The CDR3 coding sequence is TGTGCCAGCAGTGAAGCTTGGGGGCGCATGAATTCACCCCTCCACTTT.

The genes are TRBV9 and TRBJ1-2; weak D call: TRBD1 (5 bases). The ends were cut back, 3 bases at V and 2 bases at J, with 17 bases in the middle. The CDR3 totals 16 residues. Germline CDR1 and CDR2: SGDLS and YYNGEE. This CDR3 is CASSGGDFGGNYGYTF. CDR3 sequence (DNA): TGTGCCAGCAGCGGCGGGGACTTCGGAGGAAACTATGGCTACACCTTC.

This clone came up once. The rearrangement uses TRBV7-6 and TRBJ2-1; TRBD2 aligns across 8 bases. V was pared by 4 bases and J by 1 base, with 9 bases of the junction left unmatched. CDR3 size: 17 residues. Germline loops: CDR1 SGHVS, CDR2 FNYEAQ. DNA of the CDR3: TGTGCCAGCAGCTCCCGGGGGGGGTCAGATTCCTACAATGAGCAGTTCTTC. Translated, it gives CASSSRGGSDSYNEQFF.